The T cell receptor (beta chain) described here comes from a study of OX40 agonist ivuxolimab in advanced cancers. The wider study: Patients enrolled in dose escalation were diagnosed with hepatocellular carcinoma, melanoma, renal cell or head and neck cancer. Study-level points and caveats: Expanded peripheral T cells had an undetermined antigen specificity.

If patients had autoimmune disease history or systemic immunosuppression, they were excluded. Assay: immunoSEQ multiplex PCR; the TCRdb copy retains only in-frame clones and omits some. Of 80,000 to 90,000 clones in the sample, 80% to 90% were seen once. With regard to this clone: Antigen: not known.

The sequenced sample was CD4+ or CD8+ T cells sorted from blood, obtained in a trial of the OX40 agonist ivuxolimab. This sequence was found in an adult with an advanced solid tumor such as melanoma, head and neck, liver or kidney cancer.

CDR3 bases: TGTGCCAGTAGACCGGGACTAGCGGGGGGCGTCCAAGAGACCCAGTACTTC. The encoded protein is CASRPGLAGGVQETQYF. J is TRBJ2-5 and V is TRBV19, with 15 bases matching TRBD2. Germline trimming cut 6 bases from V and 1 base from J; bases unmatched to any gene: 6. Germline CDR1 is LNHDA and CDR2 is SQIVND (reference sequence). CDR3 length: 17 amino acids.